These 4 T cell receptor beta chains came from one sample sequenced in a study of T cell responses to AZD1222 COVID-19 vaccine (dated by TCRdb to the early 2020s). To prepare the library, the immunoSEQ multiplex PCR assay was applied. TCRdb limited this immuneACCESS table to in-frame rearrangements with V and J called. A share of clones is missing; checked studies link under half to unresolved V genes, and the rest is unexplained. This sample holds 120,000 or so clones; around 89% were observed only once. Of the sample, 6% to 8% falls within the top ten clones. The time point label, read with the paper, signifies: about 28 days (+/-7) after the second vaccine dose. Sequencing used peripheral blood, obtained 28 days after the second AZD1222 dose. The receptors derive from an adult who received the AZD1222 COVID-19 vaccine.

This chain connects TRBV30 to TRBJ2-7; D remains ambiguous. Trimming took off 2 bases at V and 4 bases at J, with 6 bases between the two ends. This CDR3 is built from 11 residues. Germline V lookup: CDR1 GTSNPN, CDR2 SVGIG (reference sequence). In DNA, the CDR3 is TGTGCCTGGAGTACACCTTACGAGCAGTACTTC. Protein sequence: CAWSTPYEQYF.

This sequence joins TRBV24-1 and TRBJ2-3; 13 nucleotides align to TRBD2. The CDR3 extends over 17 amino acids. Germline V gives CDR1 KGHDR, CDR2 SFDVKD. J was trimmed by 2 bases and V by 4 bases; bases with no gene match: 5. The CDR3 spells CATSDSTSGGLTDTQYF. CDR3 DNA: TGTGCCACCAGTGACTCGACTAGCGGGGGGCTCACAGATACGCAGTATTTT.

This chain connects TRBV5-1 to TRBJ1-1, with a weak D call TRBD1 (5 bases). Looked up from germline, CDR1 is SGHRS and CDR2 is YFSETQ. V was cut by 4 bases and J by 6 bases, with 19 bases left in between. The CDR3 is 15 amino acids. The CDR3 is CASSGFPGSPAEAFF. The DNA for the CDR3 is TGCGCCAGCAGCGGTTTCCCAGGGTCCCCCGCTGAAGCTTTCTTT.

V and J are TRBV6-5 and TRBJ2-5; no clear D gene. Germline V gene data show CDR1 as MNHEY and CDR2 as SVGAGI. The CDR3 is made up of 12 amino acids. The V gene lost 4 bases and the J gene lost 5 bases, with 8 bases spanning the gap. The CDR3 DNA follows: TGTGCCAGCAGTTCGATGTCGGAGACCCAGTACTTC. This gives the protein CASSSMSETQYF.